This TCR beta chain stems from a study of T-cell memory formation after mild COVID-19. General study results and limits: From day 15 to 85, contracting clones were balanced between CD4 and CD8, whereas later expanders leaned toward CD4+. Nothing showed for sure that second-wave clones peaking on day 37 were SARS-CoV-2 specific.

Losses at the gene ends were 3 bases for V and 6 bases for J; bases not matched to a gene: 5. This CDR3 spans 14 amino acids. Per germline, CDR1 SGHDT and CDR2 YYEEEE. On this clonotype: Its antigen is unidentified.

Each CDR3 protein is one row after TCRdb ran MiXCR on the 5' RACE reads. The sample has approximately 150,000 distinct CDR3 sequences, over 10% seen once. The clonotype comes from a young man who had mild COVID-19 (a few samples of this study predate the infection). Cell type and time point are not known. The sample comprised PBMCs or a T cell subset sorted from them (not recorded which). This chain joins TRBV5-6 and TRBJ1-5; 8 bases are a match to TRBD1. CDR3 sequence: CASSSGQGGQPQHF. In DNA form, the CDR3 reads TGTGCCAGCAGCTCCGGACAGGGAGGTCAGCCCCAGCATTTT.